This paragraph covers one T cell receptor beta chain sequence. Its antigen is currently unknown. The data stem from a study of cytomegalovirus exposure and HLA in healthy donors. Whole-study findings and limits: It was assumed in the presence/absence analyses that sequencing depth was roughly uniform across donors. With later analysis, a missense DCLRE1C variant became linked to TCR beta V- and J-gene trimming. A classifier reportedly called cytomegalovirus status with high sensitivity and specificity.

PCR employed 60 Vbeta and 13 Jbeta primers. Assay used: immunoSEQ multiplex PCR; TCRdb lists only in-frame clones, some missing. The data show about 150,000 clones, over 60% seen once. Germline V lookup: CDR1 DFQATT, CDR2 SNEGSKA (reference sequence). The CDR3 sequence is 11 residues long. The ends were cut back, 6 bases at V and 0 bases at J, with 5 bases in the middle. This clonotype originated in a man aged 35 to 55 in good health and CMV-seronegative. The chain uses TRBV20-1 and TRBJ1-1; maybe TRBD1 (5 bases). Sequencing input: PBMCs. CDR3 nucleotide sequence: TGCAGTGCGGACATGAACACTGAAGCTTTCTTT. Residues: CSADMNTEAFF.